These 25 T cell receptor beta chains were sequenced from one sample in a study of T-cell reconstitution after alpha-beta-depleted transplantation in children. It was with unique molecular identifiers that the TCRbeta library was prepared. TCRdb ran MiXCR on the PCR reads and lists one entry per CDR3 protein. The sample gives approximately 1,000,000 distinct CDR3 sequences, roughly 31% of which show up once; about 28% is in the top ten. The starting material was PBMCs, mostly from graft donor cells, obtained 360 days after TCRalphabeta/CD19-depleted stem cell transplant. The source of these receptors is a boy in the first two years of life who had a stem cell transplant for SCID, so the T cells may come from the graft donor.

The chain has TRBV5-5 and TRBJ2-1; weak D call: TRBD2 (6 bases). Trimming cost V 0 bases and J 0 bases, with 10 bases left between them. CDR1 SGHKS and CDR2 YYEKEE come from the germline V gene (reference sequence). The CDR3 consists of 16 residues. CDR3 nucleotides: TGTGCCAGCAGCTTGGCCGGGAGAAACTCCTACAATGAGCAGTTCTTC. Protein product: CASSLAGRNSYNEQFF.

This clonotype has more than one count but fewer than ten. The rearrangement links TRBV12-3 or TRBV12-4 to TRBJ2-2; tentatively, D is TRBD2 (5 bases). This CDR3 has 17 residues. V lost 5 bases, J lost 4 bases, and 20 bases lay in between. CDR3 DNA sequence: TGTGCCAGCAGTAAAAGTCTCGGACTCCCGGGCACCGGGGAGCTGTTTTTT. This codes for CASSKSLGLPGTGELFF.

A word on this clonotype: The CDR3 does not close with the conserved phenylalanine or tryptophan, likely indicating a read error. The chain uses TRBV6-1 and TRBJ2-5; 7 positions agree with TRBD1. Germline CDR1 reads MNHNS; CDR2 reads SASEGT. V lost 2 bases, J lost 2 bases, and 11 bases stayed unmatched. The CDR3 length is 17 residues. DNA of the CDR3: TGTGCCAGCAGTGAATTTTTCAGGGACAGTTATCAAGAGACCCAGTACTGC. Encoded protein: CASSEFFRDSYQETQYC.

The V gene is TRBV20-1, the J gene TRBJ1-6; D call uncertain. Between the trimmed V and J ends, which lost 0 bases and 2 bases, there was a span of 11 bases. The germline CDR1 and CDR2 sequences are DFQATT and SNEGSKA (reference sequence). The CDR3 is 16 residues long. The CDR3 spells CSARDLKVPYNSPLHF. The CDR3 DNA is TGCAGTGCTAGAGATTTGAAGGTCCCCTATAATTCACCCCTCCACTTT.

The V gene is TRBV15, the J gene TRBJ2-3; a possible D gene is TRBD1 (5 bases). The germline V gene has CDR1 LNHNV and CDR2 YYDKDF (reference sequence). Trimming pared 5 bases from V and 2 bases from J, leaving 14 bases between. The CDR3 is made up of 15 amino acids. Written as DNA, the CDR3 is TGTGCCACCAGCCCCCGAGGCAGGGACACAGATACGCAGTATTTT. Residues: CATSPRGRDTDTQYF.

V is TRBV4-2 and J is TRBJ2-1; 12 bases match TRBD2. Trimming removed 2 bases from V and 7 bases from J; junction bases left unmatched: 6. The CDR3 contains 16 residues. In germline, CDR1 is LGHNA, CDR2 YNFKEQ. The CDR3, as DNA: TGTGCCAGCAGCCAACTAGCGGGGGGGCCTTTGAATGAGCAGTTCTTC. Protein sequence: CASSQLAGGPLNEQFF.

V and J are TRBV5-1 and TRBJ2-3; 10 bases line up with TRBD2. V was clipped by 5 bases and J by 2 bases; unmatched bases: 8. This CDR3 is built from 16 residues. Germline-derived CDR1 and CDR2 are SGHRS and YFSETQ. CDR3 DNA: TGCGCCAGCAGAAATGGACTAGCGGACCCCACAGATACGCAGTATTTT. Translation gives CASRNGLADPTDTQYF.

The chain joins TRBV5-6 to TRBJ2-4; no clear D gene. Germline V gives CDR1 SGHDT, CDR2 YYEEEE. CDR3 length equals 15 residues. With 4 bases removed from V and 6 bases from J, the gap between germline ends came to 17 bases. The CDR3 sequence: CASSRENETRNIQYF. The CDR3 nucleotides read TGTGCCAGCAGCCGAGAAAATGAAACAAGAAACATTCAGTACTTC.

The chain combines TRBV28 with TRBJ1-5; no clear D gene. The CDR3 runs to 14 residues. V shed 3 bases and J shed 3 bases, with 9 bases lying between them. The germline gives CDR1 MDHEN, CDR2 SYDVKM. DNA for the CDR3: TGTGCCAGCAGTTTTGTCCCTCTCAATCAGCCCCAGCATTTT. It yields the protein CASSFVPLNQPQHF.

The CDR3: CASSQDLGDLAKNIQYF. CDR3 DNA: TGTGCCAGCAGCCAAGATCTAGGGGATCTAGCCAAAAACATTCAGTACTTC. The V gene is TRBV4-2, the J gene TRBJ2-4; D is perhaps TRBD1 (5 bases). Germline CDR1 reads LGHNA; CDR2 reads YNFKEQ. V dropped 0 bases and J dropped 0 bases, with 12 bases sitting between them. This CDR3 contains 17 residues.

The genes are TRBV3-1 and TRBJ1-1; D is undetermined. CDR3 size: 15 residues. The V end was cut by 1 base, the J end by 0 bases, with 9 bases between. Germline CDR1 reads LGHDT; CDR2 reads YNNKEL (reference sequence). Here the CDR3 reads CASSQVGRMNTEAFF. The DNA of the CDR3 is TGTGCCAGCAGCCAAGTGGGCAGAATGAACACTGAAGCTTTCTTT. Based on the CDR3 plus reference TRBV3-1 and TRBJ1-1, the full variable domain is DTAVSQTPKYLVTQMGNDKSIKCEQNLGHDTMYWYKQDSKKFLKIMFSYNNKELIINETVPNRFSPKSPDKAHLNLHINSLELGDSAVYFCASSQVGRMNTEAFFGQGTRLTVV.

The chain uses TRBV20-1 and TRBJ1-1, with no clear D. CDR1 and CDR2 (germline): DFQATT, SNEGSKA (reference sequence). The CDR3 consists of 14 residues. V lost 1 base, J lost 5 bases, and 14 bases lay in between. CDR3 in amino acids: CSARGGAGSTEAFF. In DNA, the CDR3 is TGCAGTGCTAGAGGGGGAGCAGGTTCAACTGAAGCTTTCTTT.

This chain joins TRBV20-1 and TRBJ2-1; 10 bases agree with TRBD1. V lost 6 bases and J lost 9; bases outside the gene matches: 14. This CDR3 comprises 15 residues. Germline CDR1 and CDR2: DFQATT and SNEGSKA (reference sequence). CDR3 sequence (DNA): TGCAGTGCCCGACCCGGGACAGGGGTGTCTTTTGAGCAGTTCTTC. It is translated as CSARPGTGVSFEQFF.

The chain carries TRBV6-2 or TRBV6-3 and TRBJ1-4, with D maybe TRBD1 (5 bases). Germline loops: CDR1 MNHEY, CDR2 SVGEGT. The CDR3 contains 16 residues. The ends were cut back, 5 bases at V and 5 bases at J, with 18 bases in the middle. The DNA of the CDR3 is TGTGCCAGCAGTCTCTCGGGGGGAACCGGGAATGAAAAACTGTTTTTT. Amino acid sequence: CASSLSGGTGNEKLFF.

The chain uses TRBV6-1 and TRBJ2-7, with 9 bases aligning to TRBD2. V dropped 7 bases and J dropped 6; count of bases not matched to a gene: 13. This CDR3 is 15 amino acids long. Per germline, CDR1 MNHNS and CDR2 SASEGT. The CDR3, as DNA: TGTGCCAGCAAGCCTTCGGGGGCTAGCGGGGCCGAGCAGTACTTC. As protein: CASKPSGASGAEQYF.

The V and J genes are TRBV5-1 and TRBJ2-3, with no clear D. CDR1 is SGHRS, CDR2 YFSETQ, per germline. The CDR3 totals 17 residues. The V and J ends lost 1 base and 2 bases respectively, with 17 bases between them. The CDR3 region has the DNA TGCGCCAGCAGCTTGATCGTAGAAGGCGGCCACACAGATACGCAGTATTTT. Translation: CASSLIVEGGHTDTQYF.

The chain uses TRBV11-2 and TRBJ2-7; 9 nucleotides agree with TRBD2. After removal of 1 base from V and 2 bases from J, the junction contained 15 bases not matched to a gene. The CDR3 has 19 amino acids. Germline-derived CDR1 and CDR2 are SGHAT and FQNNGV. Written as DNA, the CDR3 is TGTGCCAGCAGCTTAGGGTGGTCGGCGGGGGGGCGATTCCCCTACGAGCAGTACTTC. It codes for CASSLGWSAGGRFPYEQYF.

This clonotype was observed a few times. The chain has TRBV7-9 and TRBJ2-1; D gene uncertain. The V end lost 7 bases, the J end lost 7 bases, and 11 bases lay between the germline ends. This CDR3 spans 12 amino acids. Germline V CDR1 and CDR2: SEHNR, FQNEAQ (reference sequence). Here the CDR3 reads CASTETRNEQFF. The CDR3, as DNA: TGTGCCAGCACCGAAACCAGGAATGAGCAGTTCTTC. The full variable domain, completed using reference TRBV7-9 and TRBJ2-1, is DTGVSQNPRHKITKRGQNVTFRCDPISEHNRLYWYRQTLGQGPEFLTYFQNEAQLEKSRLLSDRFSAERPKGSFSTLEIQRTEQGDSAMYLCASTETRNEQFFGPGTRLTVL.

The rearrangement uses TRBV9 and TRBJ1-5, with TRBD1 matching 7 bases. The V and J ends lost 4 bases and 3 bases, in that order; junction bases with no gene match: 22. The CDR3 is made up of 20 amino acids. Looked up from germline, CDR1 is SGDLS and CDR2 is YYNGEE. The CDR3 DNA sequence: TGTGCCAGCAGCTTCGGGGGGGACCCGGACAGGTACTTACTCAATCAGCCCCAGCATTTT. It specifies CASSFGGDPDRYLLNQPQHF.

CDR3 amino acids: CSVVLSTDTQYF. For the CDR3, the DNA is TGCAGCGTCGTTCTCAGCACAGATACGCAGTATTTT. The V and J genes are TRBV29-1 and TRBJ2-3; D call uncertain. The germline V and J ends were trimmed by 6 bases and 0 bases, with 7 bases remaining between them. Per germline, CDR1 SQVTM and CDR2 ANQGSEA. This CDR3 contains 12 residues.

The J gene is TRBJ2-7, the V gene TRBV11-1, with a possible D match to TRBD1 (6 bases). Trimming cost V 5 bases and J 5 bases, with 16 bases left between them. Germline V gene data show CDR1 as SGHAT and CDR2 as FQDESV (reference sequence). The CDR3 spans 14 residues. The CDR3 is CASSLDRSRDEQYF. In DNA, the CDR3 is TGTGCCAGCAGCCTCGACAGGTCCCGGGACGAGCAGTACTTC.

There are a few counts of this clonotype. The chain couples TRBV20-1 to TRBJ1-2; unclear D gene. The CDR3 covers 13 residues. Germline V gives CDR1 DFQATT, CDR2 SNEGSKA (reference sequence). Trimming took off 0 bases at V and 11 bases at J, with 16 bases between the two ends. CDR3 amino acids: CSARESVGFIYTF. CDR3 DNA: TGCAGTGCTAGAGAATCGGTCGGTTTCATTTACACCTTC.

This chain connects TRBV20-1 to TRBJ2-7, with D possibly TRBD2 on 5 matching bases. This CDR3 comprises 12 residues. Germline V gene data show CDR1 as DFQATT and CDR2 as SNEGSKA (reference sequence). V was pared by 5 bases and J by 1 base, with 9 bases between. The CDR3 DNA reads TGCAGTGCTCCTGGACTGTCCTACGAGCAGTACTTC. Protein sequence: CSAPGLSYEQYF.

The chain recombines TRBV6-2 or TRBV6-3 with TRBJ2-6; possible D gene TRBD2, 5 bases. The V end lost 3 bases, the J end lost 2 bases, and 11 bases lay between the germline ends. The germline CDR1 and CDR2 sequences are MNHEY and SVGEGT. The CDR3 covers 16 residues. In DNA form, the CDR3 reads TGTGCCAGCAGTTATGACCGGGGAACTGGGGCCAACGTCCTGACTTTC. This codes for CASSYDRGTGANVLTF.

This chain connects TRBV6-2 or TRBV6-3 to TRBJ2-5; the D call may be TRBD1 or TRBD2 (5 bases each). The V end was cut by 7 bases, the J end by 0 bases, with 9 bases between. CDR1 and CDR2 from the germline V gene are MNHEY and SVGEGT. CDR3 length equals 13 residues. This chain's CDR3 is CASKPGHQETQYF. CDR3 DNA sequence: TGTGCCAGCAAACCGGGACACCAAGAGACCCAGTACTTC.